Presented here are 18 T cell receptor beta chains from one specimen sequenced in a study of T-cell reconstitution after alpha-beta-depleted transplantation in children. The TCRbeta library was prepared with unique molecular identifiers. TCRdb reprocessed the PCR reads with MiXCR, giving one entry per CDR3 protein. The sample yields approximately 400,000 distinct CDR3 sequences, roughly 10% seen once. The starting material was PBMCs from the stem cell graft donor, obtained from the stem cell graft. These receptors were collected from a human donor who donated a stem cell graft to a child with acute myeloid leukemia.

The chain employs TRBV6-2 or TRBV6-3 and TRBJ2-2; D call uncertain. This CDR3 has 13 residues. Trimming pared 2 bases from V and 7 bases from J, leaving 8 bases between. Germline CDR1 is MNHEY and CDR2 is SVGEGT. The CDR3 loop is CASSYTVNGELFF. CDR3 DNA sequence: TGTGCCAGCAGTTACACGGTGAACGGGGAGCTGTTTTTT.

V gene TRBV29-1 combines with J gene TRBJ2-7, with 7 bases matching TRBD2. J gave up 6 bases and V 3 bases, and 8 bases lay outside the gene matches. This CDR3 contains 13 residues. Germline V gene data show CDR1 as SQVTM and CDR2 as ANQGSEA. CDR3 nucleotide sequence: TGCAGCGTTGAGTGGGTCGGGAGGTTCGAGCAGTACTTC. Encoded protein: CSVEWVGRFEQYF.

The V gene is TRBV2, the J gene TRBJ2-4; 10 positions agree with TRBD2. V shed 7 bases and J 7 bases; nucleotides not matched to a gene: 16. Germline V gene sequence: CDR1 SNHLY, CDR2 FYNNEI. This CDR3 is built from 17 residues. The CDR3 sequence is CASTESSGLALRNIQYF. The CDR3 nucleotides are TGTGCCAGCACCGAGAGCTCGGGACTAGCGCTCCGCAACATTCAGTACTTC. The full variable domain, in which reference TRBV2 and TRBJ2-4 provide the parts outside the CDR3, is EPEVTQTPSHQVTQMGQEVILRCVPISNHLYFYWYRQILGQKVEFLVSFYNNEISEKSEIFDDQFSVERPDGSNFTLKIRSTKLEDSAMYFCASTESSGLALRNIQYFGAGTRLSVL.

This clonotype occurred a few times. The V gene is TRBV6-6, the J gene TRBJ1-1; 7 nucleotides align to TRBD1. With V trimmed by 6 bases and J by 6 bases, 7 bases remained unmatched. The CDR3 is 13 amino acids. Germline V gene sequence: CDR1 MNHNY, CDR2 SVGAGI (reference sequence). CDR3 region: CASSSTRGAEAFF. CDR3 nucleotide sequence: TGTGCCAGCAGCTCGACCAGGGGGGCTGAAGCTTTCTTT.

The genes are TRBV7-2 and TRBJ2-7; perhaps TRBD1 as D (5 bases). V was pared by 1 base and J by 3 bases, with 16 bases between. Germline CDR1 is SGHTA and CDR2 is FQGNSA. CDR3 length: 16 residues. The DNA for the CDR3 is TGTGCCAGCAGCTTAGACCTGGGGCAGTTCCTCTACGAGCAGTACTTC. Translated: CASSLDLGQFLYEQYF.

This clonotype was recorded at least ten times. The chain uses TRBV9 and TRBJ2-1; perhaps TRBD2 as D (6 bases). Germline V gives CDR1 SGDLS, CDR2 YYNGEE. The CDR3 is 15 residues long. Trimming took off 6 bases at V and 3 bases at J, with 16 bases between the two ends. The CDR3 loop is CASTPPGSGYNEQFF. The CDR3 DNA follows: TGTGCCAGCACCCCCCCCGGGAGTGGCTACAATGAGCAGTTCTTC. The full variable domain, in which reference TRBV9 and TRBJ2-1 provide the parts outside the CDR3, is DSGVTQTPKHLITATGQRVTLRCSPRSGDLSVYWYQQSLDQGLQFLIQYYNGEERAKGNILERFSAQQFPDLHSELNLSSLELGDSALYFCASTPPGSGYNEQFFGPGTRLTVL.

This CDR3 is CASSSLASGWGVEQYF. The CDR3 DNA follows: TGTGCCAGCAGTTCTCTTGCTAGCGGGTGGGGGGTCGAGCAGTACTTC. V is TRBV6-5 and J is TRBJ2-7; 8 bases are a match to TRBD2. This CDR3 contains 16 residues. Germline CDR1 reads MNHEY; CDR2 reads SVGAGI. Trimming cost V 4 bases and J 6 bases; bases outside gene matches: 14.

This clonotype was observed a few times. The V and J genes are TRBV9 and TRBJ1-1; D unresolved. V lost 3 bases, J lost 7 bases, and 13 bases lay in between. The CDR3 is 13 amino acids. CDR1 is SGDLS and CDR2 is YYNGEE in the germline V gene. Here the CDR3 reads CASSGPLFSEAFF. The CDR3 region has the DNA TGTGCCAGCAGCGGGCCCCTCTTCAGTGAAGCTTTCTTT.

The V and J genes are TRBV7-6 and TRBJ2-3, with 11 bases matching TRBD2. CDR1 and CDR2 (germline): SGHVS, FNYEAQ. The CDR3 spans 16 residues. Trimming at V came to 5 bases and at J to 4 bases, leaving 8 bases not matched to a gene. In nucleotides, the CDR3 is TGTGCCAGCAGCCACCCGGCTAGCGGGGGGTCAGATACGCAGTATTTT. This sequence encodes CASSHPASGGSDTQYF.

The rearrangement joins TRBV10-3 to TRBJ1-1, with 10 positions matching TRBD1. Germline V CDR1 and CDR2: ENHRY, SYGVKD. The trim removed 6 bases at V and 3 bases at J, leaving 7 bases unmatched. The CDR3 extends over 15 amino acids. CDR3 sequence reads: CAIRLDRGWYTEAFF. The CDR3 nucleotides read TGTGCCATCAGGCTGGACAGGGGGTGGTACACTGAAGCTTTCTTT.

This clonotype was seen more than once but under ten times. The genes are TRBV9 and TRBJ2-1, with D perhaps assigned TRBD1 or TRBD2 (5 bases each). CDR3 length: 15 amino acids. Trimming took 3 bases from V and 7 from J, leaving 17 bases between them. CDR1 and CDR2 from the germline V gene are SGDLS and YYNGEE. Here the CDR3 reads CASSAPGARQNEQFF. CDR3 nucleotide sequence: TGTGCCAGCAGCGCCCCCGGGGCACGGCAGAATGAGCAGTTCTTC.

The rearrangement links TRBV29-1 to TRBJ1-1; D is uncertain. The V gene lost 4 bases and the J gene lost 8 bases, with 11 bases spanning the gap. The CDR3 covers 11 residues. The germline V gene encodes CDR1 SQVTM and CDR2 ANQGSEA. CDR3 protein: CSVAPVGEAFF. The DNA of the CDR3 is TGCAGCGTTGCACCAGTAGGGGAAGCTTTCTTT.

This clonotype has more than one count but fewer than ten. The CDR3 DNA sequence: TGCAGTGCCCTAGGGGAGATAGCGGGGGACCGTGCTCTCTACAATGAGCAGTTCTTC. This translates into CSALGEIAGDRALYNEQFF. J is TRBJ2-1 and V is TRBV20-1, with TRBD2 matching over 9 bases. Germline CDR1 reads DFQATT; CDR2 reads SNEGSKA (reference sequence). The CDR3 sequence is 19 residues long. The trim removed 6 bases at V and 3 bases at J, leaving 21 bases unmatched.

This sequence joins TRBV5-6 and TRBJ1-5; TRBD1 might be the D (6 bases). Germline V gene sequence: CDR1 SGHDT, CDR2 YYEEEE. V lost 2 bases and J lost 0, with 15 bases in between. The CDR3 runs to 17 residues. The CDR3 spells CASSFTVDRSSNQPQHF. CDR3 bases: TGTGCCAGCAGCTTCACCGTAGACAGGTCTAGCAATCAGCCCCAGCATTTT.

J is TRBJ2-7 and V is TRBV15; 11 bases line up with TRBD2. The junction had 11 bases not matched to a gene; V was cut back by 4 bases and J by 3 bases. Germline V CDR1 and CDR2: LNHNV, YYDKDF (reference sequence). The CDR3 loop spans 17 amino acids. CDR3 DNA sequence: TGTGCCACCAGCAAGGAGCTGAGACTAGCGGGAAGCTACGAGCAGTACTTC. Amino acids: CATSKELRLAGSYEQYF.

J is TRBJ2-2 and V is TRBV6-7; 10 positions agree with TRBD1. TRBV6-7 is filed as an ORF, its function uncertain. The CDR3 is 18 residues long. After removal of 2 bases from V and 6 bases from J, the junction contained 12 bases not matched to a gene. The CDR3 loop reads CASSYPEGTGVFPGELFF. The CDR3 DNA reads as TGTGCCAGCAGTTACCCGGAGGGGACAGGGGTTTTCCCCGGGGAGCTGTTTTTT.

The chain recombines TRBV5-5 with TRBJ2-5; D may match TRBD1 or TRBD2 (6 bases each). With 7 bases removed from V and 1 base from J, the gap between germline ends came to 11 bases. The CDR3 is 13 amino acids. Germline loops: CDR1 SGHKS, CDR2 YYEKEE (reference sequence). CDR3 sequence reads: CASEGGLQETQYF. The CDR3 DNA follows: TGTGCCAGCGAGGGGGGACTCCAAGAGACCCAGTACTTC.

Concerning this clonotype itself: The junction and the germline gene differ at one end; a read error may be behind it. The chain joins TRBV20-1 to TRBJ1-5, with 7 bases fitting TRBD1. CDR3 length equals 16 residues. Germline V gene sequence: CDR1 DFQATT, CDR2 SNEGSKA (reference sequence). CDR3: CCARSDREYSNQPQHF. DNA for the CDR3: TGCTGTGCTAGATCCGACAGGGAATATAGCAATCAGCCCCAGCATTTT.